This T cell receptor beta chain stems from a study of T-cell reconstitution after alpha-beta-depleted transplantation in children (TCRdb year 2016). Looking at the study overall: T-cell immune reconstitution after TCRalphabeta/CD19-depleted allogeneic hematopoietic cell transplantation in children was quantitatively tracked in the study by means of TCR repertoire profiling.

Receptor amplification or capture employed PCR. The run used an Illumina HiSeq 2500. Molecular barcoding was employed in the preparation of TCR libraries, with unique molecular identifiers being used to normalize TCRbeta repertoire quantification. TCRdb reworked the public reads: Q25 trimming with fastp, MiXCR clone assembly, productive beta chains retained. Rows matching on CDR3 protein sequence are summarized as one entry with the most common DNA and genes. Across this sample there are roughly 170,000 distinct CDR3 sequences, with around 6.8% seen only once. Around 3% of the sample is in the top ten clones. This clonotype was picked up many times. Its recognized antigen is unknown. No quality values exist for individual bases; no much larger clone is one base distant. The germline V gene yields SGHTA for CDR1 and FQGNSA for CDR2. V is clipped by 6 bases and J by 1 base, and the sequence between their germline boundaries is 12 bases long. CDR3 length: 14 amino acids, cysteine to phenylalanine. The sequence is cut down to CDR3 DNA, 42 bases in frame from base 1.

Material: PBMCs from the stem cell graft donor, obtained from the stem cell graft. The sequence links TRBV7-2 to TRBJ1-1; D gene: possibly TRBD1, on 6 matching bases. The TCR was taken from a human donor who donated a stem cell graft to a child with Wiskott-Aldrich syndrome. The nucleotide sequence is given as TGTGCCAGCAGTAAACAGGGATGGAACACTGAAGCTTTCTTT. The encoded protein is CASSKQGWNTEAFF.